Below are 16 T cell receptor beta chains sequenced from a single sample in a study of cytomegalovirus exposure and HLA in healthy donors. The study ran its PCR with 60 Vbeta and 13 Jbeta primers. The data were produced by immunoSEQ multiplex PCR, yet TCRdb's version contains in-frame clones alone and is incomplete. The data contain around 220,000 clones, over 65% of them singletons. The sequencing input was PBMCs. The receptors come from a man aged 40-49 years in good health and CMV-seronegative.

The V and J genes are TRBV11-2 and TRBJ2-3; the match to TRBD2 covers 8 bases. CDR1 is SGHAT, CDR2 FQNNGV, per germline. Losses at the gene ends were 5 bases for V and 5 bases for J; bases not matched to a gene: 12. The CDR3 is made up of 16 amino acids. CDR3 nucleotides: TGTGCCAGCAGCCCTGGGACTAGGGTGGAAGAAGATACGCAGTATTTT. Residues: CASSPGTRVEEDTQYF.

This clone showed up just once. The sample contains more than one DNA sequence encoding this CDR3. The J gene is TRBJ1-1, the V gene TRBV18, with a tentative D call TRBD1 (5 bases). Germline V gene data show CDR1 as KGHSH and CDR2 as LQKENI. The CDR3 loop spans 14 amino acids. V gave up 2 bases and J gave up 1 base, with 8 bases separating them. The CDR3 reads CASSPLTENTEAFF. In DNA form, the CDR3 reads TGTGCCAGCTCACCATTGACAGAGAACACTGAAGCTTTCTTT.

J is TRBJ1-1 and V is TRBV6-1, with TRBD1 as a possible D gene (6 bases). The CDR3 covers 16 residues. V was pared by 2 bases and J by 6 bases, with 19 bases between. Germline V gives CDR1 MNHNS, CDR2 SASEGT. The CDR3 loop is CASSESQGNPVAEAFF. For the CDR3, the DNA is TGTGCCAGCAGTGAAAGTCAGGGGAACCCGGTCGCTGAAGCTTTCTTT.

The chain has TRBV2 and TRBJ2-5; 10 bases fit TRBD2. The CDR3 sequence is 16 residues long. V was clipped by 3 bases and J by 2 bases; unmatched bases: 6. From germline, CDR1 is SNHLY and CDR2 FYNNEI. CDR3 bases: TGTGCCAGCAGTGAGCAGCTAGCGGGAGCTCAAGAGACCCAGTACTTC. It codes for CASSEQLAGAQETQYF.

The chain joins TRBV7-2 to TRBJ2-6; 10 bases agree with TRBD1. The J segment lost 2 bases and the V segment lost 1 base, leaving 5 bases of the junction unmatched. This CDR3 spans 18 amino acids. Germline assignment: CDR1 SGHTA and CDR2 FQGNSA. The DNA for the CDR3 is TGTGCCAGCAGCTTAGGGGGACAGGGGCAGGCTGGGGCCAACGTCCTGACTTTC. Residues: CASSLGGQGQAGANVLTF.

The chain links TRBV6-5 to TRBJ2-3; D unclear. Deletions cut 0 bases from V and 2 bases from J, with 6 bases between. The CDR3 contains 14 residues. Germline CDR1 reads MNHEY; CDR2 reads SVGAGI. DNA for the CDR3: TGTGCCAGCAGTTACTCCAGGTTCACAGATACGCAGTATTTT. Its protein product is CASSYSRFTDTQYF.

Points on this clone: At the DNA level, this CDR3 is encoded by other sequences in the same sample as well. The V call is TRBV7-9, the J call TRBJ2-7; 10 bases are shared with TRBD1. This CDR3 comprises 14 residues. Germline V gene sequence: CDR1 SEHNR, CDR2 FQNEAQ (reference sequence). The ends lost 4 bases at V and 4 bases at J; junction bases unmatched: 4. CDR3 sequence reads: CASSSGQGSYEQYF. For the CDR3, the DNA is TGTGCCAGCAGCTCGGGACAGGGGAGTTACGAGCAGTACTTC.

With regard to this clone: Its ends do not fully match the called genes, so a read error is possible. The CDR3 is CAGSEGFSAGGPQETQYF. The CDR3 region has the DNA TGTGCCGGCAGTGAAGGGTTTTCAGCGGGGGGACCACAGGAGACCCAGTACTTC. V gene TRBV6-1 combines with J gene TRBJ2-5; the match to TRBD2 covers 9 bases. The length of the CDR3 is 18 residues. CDR1 is MNHNS, CDR2 SASEGT, per germline.

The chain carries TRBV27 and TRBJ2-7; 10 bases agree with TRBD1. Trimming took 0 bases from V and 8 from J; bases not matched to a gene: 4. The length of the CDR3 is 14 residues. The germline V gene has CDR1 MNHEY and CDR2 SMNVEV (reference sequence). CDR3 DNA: TGTGCCAGCAGTTTATCGGACAGGGGGGATAAGCAGTACTTC. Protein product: CASSLSDRGDKQYF.

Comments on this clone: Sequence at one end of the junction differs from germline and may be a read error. Here the CDR3 DNA reads TGTGCCAGCACCGTTACAGGGGAGCGGTTCTTC. Translation: CASTVTGERFF. V and J are TRBV28 and TRBJ2-1; 7 nucleotides align to TRBD1. Germline lookup yields CDR1 MDHEN and CDR2 SYDVKM. The CDR3 is 11 amino acids. Filled out from reference TRBV28 and TRBJ2-1, the complete variable domain reads DVKVTQSSRYLVKRTGEKVFLECVQDMDHENMFWYRQDPGLGLRLIYFSYDVKMKEKGDIPEGYSVSREKKERFSLILESASTNQTSMYLCASTVTGERFFGPGTRLTVL.

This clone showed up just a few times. CDR3 bases: TGTGCCAGCAGTGTGGTCGCTAGCTCCTACAATGAGCAGTTCTTC. Translation: CASSVVASSYNEQFF. This chain links TRBV28 with TRBJ2-1; D remains unclear. Trimming cost V 5 bases and J 0 bases, with 11 bases left between them. In germline, CDR1 is MDHEN, CDR2 SYDVKM. This CDR3 is built from 15 residues. Variable domain in full (rest from reference TRBV28 and TRBJ2-1): DVKVTQSSRYLVKRTGEKVFLECVQDMDHENMFWYRQDPGLGLRLIYFSYDVKMKEKGDIPEGYSVSREKKERFSLILESASTNQTSMYLCASSVVASSYNEQFFGPGTRLTVL.

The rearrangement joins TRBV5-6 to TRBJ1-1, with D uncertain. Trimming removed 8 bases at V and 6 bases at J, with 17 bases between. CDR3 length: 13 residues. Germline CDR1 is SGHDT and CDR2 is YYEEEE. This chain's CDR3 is CASQRDEGPEAFF. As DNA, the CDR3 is TGTGCCAGTCAGCGGGATGAGGGCCCTGAAGCTTTCTTT.

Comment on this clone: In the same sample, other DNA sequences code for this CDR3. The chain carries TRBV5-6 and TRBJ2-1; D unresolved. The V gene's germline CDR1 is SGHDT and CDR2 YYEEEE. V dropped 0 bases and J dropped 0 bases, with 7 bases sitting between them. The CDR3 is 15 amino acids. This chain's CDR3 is CASSLAGSSYNEQFF. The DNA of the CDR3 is TGTGCCAGCAGCTTGGCCGGTAGCTCCTACAATGAGCAGTTCTTC. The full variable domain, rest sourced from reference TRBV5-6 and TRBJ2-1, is DAGVTQSPTHLIKTRGQQVTLRCSPKSGHDTVSWYQQALGQGPQFIFQYYEEEERQRGNFPDRFSGHQFPNYSSELNVNALLLGDSALYLCASSLAGSSYNEQFFGPGTRLTVL.

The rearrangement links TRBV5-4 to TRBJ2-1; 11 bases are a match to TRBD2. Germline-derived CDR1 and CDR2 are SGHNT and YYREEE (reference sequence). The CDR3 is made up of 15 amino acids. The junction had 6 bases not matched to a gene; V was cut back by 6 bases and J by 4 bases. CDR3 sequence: CASTLAGGLYNEQFF. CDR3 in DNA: TGTGCCAGCACGCTAGCGGGGGGTTTGTACAATGAGCAGTTCTTC. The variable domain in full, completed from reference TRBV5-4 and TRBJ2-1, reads ETGVTQSPTHLIKTRGQQVTLRCSSQSGHNTVSWYQQALGQGPQFIFQYYREEENGRGNFPPRFSGLQFPNYSSELNVNALELDDSALYLCASTLAGGLYNEQFFGPGTRLTVL.

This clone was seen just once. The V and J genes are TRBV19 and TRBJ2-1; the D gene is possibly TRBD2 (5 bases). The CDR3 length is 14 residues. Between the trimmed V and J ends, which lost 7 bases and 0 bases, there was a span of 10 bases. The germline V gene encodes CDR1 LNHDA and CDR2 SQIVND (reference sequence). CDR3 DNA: TGTGCCAGTAAGCGAGGGAACTCCTACAATGAGCAGTTCTTC. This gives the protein CASKRGNSYNEQFF.

The DNA of the CDR3 is TGTGCCAGCAGAAAACCTCTGGGCAGGGGGGCCGGGGAGCTGTTTTTT. Its protein product is CASRKPLGRGAGELFF. This chain joins TRBV27 and TRBJ2-2, with D perhaps TRBD1 (7 bases). V was shortened by 6 bases and J by 6 bases, with 20 bases between the two germline ends. Germline assignment: CDR1 MNHEY and CDR2 SMNVEV (reference sequence). This CDR3 has 16 residues.